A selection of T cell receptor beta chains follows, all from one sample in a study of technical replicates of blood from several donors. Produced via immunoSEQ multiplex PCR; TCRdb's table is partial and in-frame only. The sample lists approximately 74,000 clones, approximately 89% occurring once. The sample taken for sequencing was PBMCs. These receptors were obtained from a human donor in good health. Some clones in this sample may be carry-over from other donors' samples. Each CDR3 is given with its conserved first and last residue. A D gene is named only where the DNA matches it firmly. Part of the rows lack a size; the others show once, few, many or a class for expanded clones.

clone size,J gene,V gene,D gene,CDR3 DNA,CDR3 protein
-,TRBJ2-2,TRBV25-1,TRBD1,TGTGCCAAAAACAGACAGGGGTACACCGGGGAGCTGTTTTTT,CAKNRQGYTGELFF
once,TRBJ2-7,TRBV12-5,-,TGTGCTAGTGCCCCGGGCCAGGGGTACGAGCAGTACTTC,CASAPGQGYEQYF
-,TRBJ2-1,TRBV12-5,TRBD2,TGTGCTAGTGGTTTGGGGGGACTAGCGGGAGGCTGGGGAAATGAGCAGTTCTTC,CASGLGGLAGGWGNEQFF
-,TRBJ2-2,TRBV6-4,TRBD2,TGTGCCAGCAGCCGACTAGCGTCCACCGGGGAGCTGTTTTTT,CASSRLASTGELFF
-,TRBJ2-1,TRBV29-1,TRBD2,TGCAGCGGGGACCGGACTAGCGGGGACTACAATGAGCAGTTCTTC,CSGDRTSGDYNEQFF
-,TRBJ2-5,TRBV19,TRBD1,TGTGCCAGCGGGAGGACAGGGGAAAAGACCCAGTACTTC,CASGRTGEKTQYF
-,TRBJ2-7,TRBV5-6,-,TGTGCCAGCAGGGTGCGGAGCTCCTACGAGCAGTACTTC,CASRVRSSYEQYF
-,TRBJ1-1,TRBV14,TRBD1,TGTGCCAGCAGCCAAGGGGGGACAGGGCGGACGGAAGCTTTCTTT,CASSQGGTGRTEAFF
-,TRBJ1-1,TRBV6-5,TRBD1,TGTGCCAGCAGTTCCGGGGACAGGAGGGGCACTGAAGCTTTCTTT,CASSSGDRRGTEAFF
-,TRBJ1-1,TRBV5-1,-,TGCGCCAGCAGCCTTCCGGGCTCGGGGTACACTGAAGCTTTCTTT,CASSLPGSGYTEAFF
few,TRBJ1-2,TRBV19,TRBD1,TGTGCCAGTAGTTTGACAGGGGGCGCGGTCTACACCTTC,CASSLTGGAVYTF
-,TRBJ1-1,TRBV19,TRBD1,TGTGCCAGTAGTACCACTAGACAGGGCTGGGGCACTGAAGCTTTCTTT,CASSTTRQGWGTEAFF
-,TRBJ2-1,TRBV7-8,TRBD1,TGTGCCAGCAGCCCCGAAGGGACAGCCCTCTACAATGAGCAGTTCTTC,CASSPEGTALYNEQFF
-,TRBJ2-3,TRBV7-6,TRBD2,TGTGCCAGCAGCATTGGGGGGGGAGGGCCGGCAGATACGCAGTATTTT,CASSIGGGGPADTQYF
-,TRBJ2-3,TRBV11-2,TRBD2,TGTGCCAGCACCATCTCCACTAGCGGTTCAAATACGCAGTATTTT,CASTISTSGSNTQYF
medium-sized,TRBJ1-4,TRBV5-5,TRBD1,TGTGCCAGCAGCAAAACTATCCGGGACAGTAATGAAAAACTGTTTTTT,CASSKTIRDSNEKLFF
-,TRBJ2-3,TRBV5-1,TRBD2,TGCGCCAGCAGCTTGGGCGCTAGCGGGCGCACAGATACGCAGTATTTT,CASSLGASGRTDTQYF
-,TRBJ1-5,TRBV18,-,TGTGCCAGCTCACGAGCCACGTCCGGCAATCAGCCCCAGCATTTT,CASSRATSGNQPQHF
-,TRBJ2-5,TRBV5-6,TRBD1,TGTGCCAGCAGCTTTGGACAGGGAATTTGGGGAGAGACCCAGTACTTC,CASSFGQGIWGETQYF
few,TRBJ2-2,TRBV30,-,TGTGCCTGGAGAGAGGCCTCTTACACCGGGGAGCTGTTTTTT,CAWREASYTGELFF
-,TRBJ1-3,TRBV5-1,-,TGCGCCAGCAGCTCAAGGGACTCCTACTCTGGAAACACCATATATTTT,CASSSRDSYSGNTIYF
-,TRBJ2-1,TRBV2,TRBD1,TGTGCCAGCAGTCCCGACAGGGGCCCCTCCGATGAGCAGTTCTTC,CASSPDRGPSDEQFF
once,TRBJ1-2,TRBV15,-,TGTGCCACCAGCCGCGGTAATGGCTACACCTTC,CATSRGNGYTF
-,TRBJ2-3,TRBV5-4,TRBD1,TGTGCCAGCAGCCGCCCTGGGACAGGGGACGATACGCAGTATTTT,CASSRPGTGDDTQYF
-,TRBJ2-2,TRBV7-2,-,TGTGCCAGCAGCTTAAGACTAGACACCGGGGAGCTGTTTTTT,CASSLRLDTGELFF
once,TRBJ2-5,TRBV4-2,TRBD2,TGTGCCAGCAGCCAAGTTAGCGGGTGCAGGGCCCAGTACTTC,CASSQVSGCRAQYF